These 29 T cell receptor beta chains were sequenced from one sample in a study of post-analysis software for immune sequencing data. General observations from the study: Five or six TRBV segments, TRBV5-6, TRBV5-1 and TRBV20-1 among them, were found more frequent in patients than controls.

Their antigen targets remain unknown. Unique molecular identifiers tagged the TCR beta cDNA libraries. TCRdb processed the PCR reads anew with MiXCR; each CDR3 protein has one entry. The data show 700,000 to 800,000 distinct CDR3 sequences, less than 35% seen once. Material for sequencing was blood. The receptors stem from a girl aged 5 to 17 with multiple sclerosis.

This chain connects TRBV20-1 to TRBJ2-7; 7 bases fit TRBD1. Trimming took 0 bases from V and 5 from J; bases not matched to a gene: 10. CDR3 length equals 15 residues. CDR1 DFQATT and CDR2 SNEGSKA come from the germline V gene (reference sequence). This CDR3 is CSARDITGDLDEQYF. In DNA form, the CDR3 reads TGCAGTGCTAGAGATATCACAGGGGATCTGGACGAGCAGTACTTC.

The gene calls are TRBV28 and TRBJ2-1; 8 nucleotides match TRBD1. The CDR3 totals 16 residues. With 6 bases clipped from V and 8 bases from J, the junction kept 15 bases outside the gene matches. Germline V lookup: CDR1 MDHEN, CDR2 SYDVKM. For the CDR3, the DNA is TGTGCCAGCAGCGCCGACAGGGGATGGGCTGCGGATGAGCAGTTCTTC. This encodes CASSADRGWAADEQFF.

This clonotype was seen only once. The final CDR3 position lacks the conserved phenylalanine or tryptophan, pointing to a likely read error. The rearrangement uses TRBV6-2 or TRBV6-3 and TRBJ2-4; no definite D call. The J call is in doubt because the DNA end fits TRBJ2-7 better. The CDR3 is 12 amino acids. The V gene's germline CDR1 is MNHEY and CDR2 SVGEGT. The CDR3 nucleotides read TGTGCCAGCAGCGGCCTCACCTACGAGCAGTACTGC. Translating it yields CASSGLTYEQYC.

The V call is TRBV20-1, the J call TRBJ2-7; no reliable D call. CDR3 size: 13 residues. From germline, CDR1 is DFQATT and CDR2 SNEGSKA (reference sequence). Trimming cost V 5 bases and J 2 bases, with 13 bases left between them. This chain's CDR3 is CSAPRLTAYEQYF. The CDR3 DNA reads as TGCAGTGCTCCCAGATTAACGGCCTACGAGCAGTACTTC.

This clonotype was seen repeatedly, ten times or more. The CDR3 sequence is CSARRGLAGVGGGTQYF. The DNA for the CDR3 is TGCAGTGCTAGAAGGGGCCTAGCGGGTGTCGGAGGAGGGACCCAGTACTTC. V usage is TRBV20-1 and J usage is TRBJ2-5; 8 bases are shared with TRBD2. The CDR3 runs 17 residues. V lost 2 bases, J lost 7 bases, and 18 bases stayed unmatched. Germline V gene data show CDR1 as DFQATT and CDR2 as SNEGSKA (reference sequence).

The J gene is TRBJ1-2, the V gene TRBV5-6; possible D gene TRBD1, 5 bases. This CDR3 is 14 amino acids long. Germline V lookup: CDR1 SGHDT, CDR2 YYEEEE. The V and J ends lost 5 bases and 3 bases respectively, with 14 bases between them. CDR3 sequence: CASSDGTADYGYTF. CDR3 coding DNA: TGTGCCAGCAGTGACGGGACCGCAGACTATGGCTACACCTTC.

This clonotype was counted a few times. This rearrangement joins TRBV27 to TRBJ1-1; D gene unclear. Trimming removed 5 bases from V and 8 bases from J, with 15 bases in between. This CDR3 comprises 13 residues. Germline V gives CDR1 MNHEY, CDR2 SMNVEV (reference sequence). CDR3 in DNA: TGTGCCAGCAGTCCTGCGGGGTTTCGGGAAGCTTTCTTT. Translating it yields CASSPAGFREAFF.

This clonotype appeared once. V usage is TRBV28 and J usage is TRBJ2-7; TRBD1 matches 9 bases. CDR1 and CDR2 from the germline V gene are MDHEN and SYDVKM. The CDR3 is made up of 17 amino acids. Unmatched junction bases numbered 11, after V lost 2 bases and J lost 3 bases. CDR3 sequence (DNA): TGTGCCAGCAGTTTAGAGGCAGGCGGGACAGGGAACTACGAGCAGTACTTC. Translating it yields CASSLEAGGTGNYEQYF.

This chain connects TRBV28 to TRBJ2-7; unclear D gene. Germline values: CDR1 MDHEN, CDR2 SYDVKM. CDR3 length: 15 amino acids. V gave up 8 bases and J gave up 2 bases, with 19 bases separating them. The CDR3 bases are TGTGCCAGCGGACCACGATTCGCGGCTCCCTACGAGCAGTACTTC. Its translation is CASGPRFAAPYEQYF.

This clonotype was found many times. This chain connects TRBV5-5 to TRBJ2-6; D is unresolved. Deletions cut 3 bases from V and 2 bases from J, with 9 bases between. The CDR3 has 15 amino acids. CDR1 is SGHKS, CDR2 YYEKEE, per germline (reference sequence). The CDR3 protein is CASSSQFTGANVLTF. Written as DNA, the CDR3 is TGTGCCAGCAGCTCACAGTTTACTGGGGCCAACGTCCTGACTTTC.

Only a few counts were recorded for this clonotype. The rearrangement links TRBV28 to TRBJ2-1; D not resolved. The germline V gene has CDR1 MDHEN and CDR2 SYDVKM. The CDR3 spans 16 residues. V lost 3 bases and J lost 7, with 19 bases in between. The CDR3 loop is CASSLAAVLIGNEQFF. CDR3 DNA sequence: TGTGCCAGCAGTTTGGCGGCAGTCCTCATCGGAAATGAGCAGTTCTTC. Full variable domain (missing parts from reference TRBV28 and TRBJ2-1): DVKVTQSSRYLVKRTGEKVFLECVQDMDHENMFWYRQDPGLGLRLIYFSYDVKMKEKGDIPEGYSVSREKKERFSLILESASTNQTSMYLCASSLAAVLIGNEQFFGPGTRLTVL.

The table lists this clonotype with a few counts. V is TRBV24-1 and J is TRBJ2-3; 7 nucleotides line up with TRBD1. The CDR3 runs 16 residues. V shed 4 bases and J 1 base; nucleotides not matched to a gene: 7. Germline V CDR1 and CDR2: KGHDR, SFDVKD. CDR3 sequence reads: CATSDPQGPGTDTQYF. CDR3 bases: TGTGCCACCAGTGACCCACAGGGGCCAGGCACAGATACGCAGTATTTT.

This clonotype came up a few times. J is TRBJ1-4 and V is TRBV10-3; perhaps TRBD1 as D (6 bases). Germline-derived CDR1 and CDR2 are ENHRY and SYGVKD. V lost 11 bases to trimming and J lost 2 bases, with 12 bases between them. The CDR3 is made up of 13 amino acids. For the CDR3, the DNA is TGTGCCTCCACAGGGCATACTAATGAAAAACTGTTTTTT. Amino acids: CASTGHTNEKLFF.

The chain joins TRBV29-1 to TRBJ2-6; weak D call: TRBD2 (5 bases). Looked up from germline, CDR1 is SQVTM and CDR2 is ANQGSEA. Trimming left V 6 bases short and J 12 bases short, with 18 bases between. There are 13 residues in the CDR3. CDR3 in amino acids: CSVASYREGVLTF. The DNA of the CDR3 is TGCAGCGTAGCCTCCTACAGAGAGGGCGTCCTGACTTTC.

Remarks on this clonotype: One end of the junction is discordant with germline, which a read error may explain. The V and J genes are TRBV11-2 and TRBJ2-1, with TRBD2 identical over 8 bases. The CDR3 sequence is 16 residues long. Germline assignment: CDR1 SGHAT and CDR2 FQNNGV. CDR3 sequence: CAGSLGTSLAYNEQFF. The CDR3 coding sequence is TGTGCCGGCAGCTTAGGGACTAGTTTAGCCTACAATGAGCAGTTCTTC.

The table lists this clonotype with a few counts. V usage is TRBV6-5 and J usage is TRBJ2-7, with 7 bases lining up with TRBD1. Germline V gives CDR1 MNHEY, CDR2 SVGAGI. Trimming at V came to 7 bases and at J to 2 bases, leaving 5 bases not matched to a gene. This CDR3 spans 13 amino acids. The CDR3 protein is CASTDRRTYEQYF. The CDR3 nucleotides are TGTGCCAGCACGGACAGGCGGACCTACGAGCAGTACTTC.

This sequence joins TRBV7-9 and TRBJ2-1, with D perhaps TRBD1 (5 bases). The V end was cut by 0 bases, the J end by 8 bases, with 17 bases between. Looked up from germline, CDR1 is SEHNR and CDR2 is FQNEAQ (reference sequence). The CDR3 is made up of 16 amino acids. The CDR3 DNA is TGTGCCAGCAGCTTAGCGATGACCAGGGATGTGGATGAGCAGTTCTTC. Translating gives CASSLAMTRDVDEQFF.

The rearrangement joins TRBV6-2 or TRBV6-3 to TRBJ2-1; no definite D call. Germline V lookup: CDR1 MNHEY, CDR2 SVGEGT. This CDR3 comprises 13 residues. Trimming left V 3 bases short and J 7 bases short, with 10 bases between. CDR3 DNA: TGTGCCAGCAGTTATCCCGGACCGAATGAGCAGTTCTTC. Its protein product is CASSYPGPNEQFF.

The chain recombines TRBV7-2 with TRBJ2-6; 8 nucleotides match TRBD1. The CDR3 extends over 15 amino acids. CDR1 SGHTA and CDR2 FQGNSA come from the germline V gene. V lost 2 bases, J lost 12 bases, and 9 bases stayed unmatched. The CDR3 here is CASSLQGQGAAVLTF. The DNA for the CDR3 is TGTGCCAGCAGCTTACAAGGACAGGGAGCAGCCGTCCTGACTTTC.

As to this clonotype: The junction and the germline gene differ at one end; a read error may be behind it. The chain combines TRBV5-1 with TRBJ2-1; either TRBD1 or TRBD2 may supply D (6 bases each). There are 15 residues in the CDR3. Germline lookup yields CDR1 SGHRS and CDR2 YFSETQ. The CDR3, as DNA: TGCGCCAGCAGCTTGAGGGGGATGGAGGGAAATGAGCAGGTCTTC. Protein: CASSLRGMEGNEQVF.

The table lists this clonotype with a few counts. The gene calls are TRBV5-6 and TRBJ2-3, with 7 bases identical to TRBD1. This CDR3 is 16 amino acids long. Looked up from germline, CDR1 is SGHDT and CDR2 is YYEEEE. With 3 bases clipped from V and 4 bases from J, the junction kept 11 bases outside the gene matches. Here the CDR3 reads CASSYQQGWGSDTQYF. The CDR3 DNA reads TGTGCCAGCAGCTACCAACAGGGGTGGGGCTCAGATACGCAGTATTTT. Drawing the rest from reference TRBV5-6 and TRBJ2-3, the complete variable domain is DAGVTQSPTHLIKTRGQQVTLRCSPKSGHDTVSWYQQALGQGPQFIFQYYEEEERQRGNFPDRFSGHQFPNYSSELNVNALLLGDSALYLCASSYQQGWGSDTQYFGPGTRLTVL.

This clonotype was detected only a few times. The CDR3 protein is CASSQAGLAKNIQYF. In nucleotides, the CDR3 is TGTGCCAGCAGCCAGGCGGGACTAGCCAAAAACATTCAGTACTTC. The chain combines TRBV7-2 with TRBJ2-4; D may be TRBD2 (6 bases). V was clipped by 5 bases and J by 0 bases, with 11 bases between them. The germline CDR1 and CDR2 sequences are SGHTA and FQGNSA. The CDR3 is made up of 15 amino acids.

This clonotype was counted a few times. The chain recombines TRBV29-1 with TRBJ2-5; D not certain. V was clipped by 0 bases and J by 11 bases, with 19 bases between them. This CDR3 has 14 amino acids. Germline lookup yields CDR1 SQVTM and CDR2 ANQGSEA. In DNA form, the CDR3 reads TGCAGCGTTGAAGATCTTGGCCCAGTTAAAGAGCAGTACTTC. Its protein product is CSVEDLGPVKEQYF.

The chain employs TRBV12-3 or TRBV12-4 and TRBJ1-5; 7 nucleotides match TRBD1. CDR3 length: 14 amino acids. V lost 7 bases to trimming and J lost 1 base; unmatched junction nucleotides: 4. The DNA for the CDR3 is TGTGCCAGCATCAACAGGGGAAGCAATCAGCCCCAGCATTTT. Protein: CASINRGSNQPQHF.

The rearrangement joins TRBV10-3 to TRBJ1-2; no definite D call. The CDR3 length is 14 residues. Germline-derived CDR1 and CDR2 are ENHRY and SYGVKD. The germline V and J ends were trimmed by 6 bases and 4 bases, with 15 bases remaining between them. The CDR3 loop reads CAIRGGDIVYGYTF. The CDR3 DNA sequence: TGTGCCATCAGGGGTGGTGACATAGTCTATGGCTACACCTTC.

The chain uses TRBV20-1 and TRBJ2-3; D possibly uses TRBD1 or TRBD2 (6 bases each). CDR3 size: 14 residues. V dropped 6 bases and J dropped 5 bases, with 18 bases sitting between them. Germline loops: CDR1 DFQATT, CDR2 SNEGSKA (reference sequence). The CDR3: CSAEGWGAGDTQYF. CDR3 in DNA: TGCAGTGCCGAAGGTTGGGGGGCCGGAGATACGCAGTATTTT.

This rearrangement joins TRBV19 to TRBJ1-2; D gene ambiguous. Looked up from germline, CDR1 is LNHDA and CDR2 is SQIVND (reference sequence). The CDR3 covers 15 residues. V lost 5 bases and J lost 4, with 17 bases in between. CDR3 nucleotides: TGTGCCAGTAGTCTTTCTCCGGGAGACCTCTATGGCTACACCTTC. Amino acids: CASSLSPGDLYGYTF.

This rearrangement joins TRBV20-1 to TRBJ2-3; 15 nucleotides align to TRBD2. CDR1 is DFQATT and CDR2 is SNEGSKA in the germline V gene (reference sequence). This CDR3 is built from 20 residues. The V gene end was trimmed by 4 bases and the J gene end by 0 bases; junction bases not matched to a gene: 14. CDR3 sequence: CSAISIPGLAGGDSTDTQYF. The CDR3 DNA reads as TGCAGTGCTATATCAATTCCAGGACTAGCGGGGGGGGATAGCACAGATACGCAGTATTTT.

This clonotype was seen a handful of times. The chain recombines TRBV9 with TRBJ1-6; no reliable D call. Trimming took 0 bases from V and 9 from J, leaving 19 bases between them. The CDR3 length is 17 residues. The germline V gene has CDR1 SGDLS and CDR2 YYNGEE. CDR3 DNA sequence: TGTGCCAGCAGCGTAGAGACGGATCGTGTAGTATCTTCACCCCTCCACTTT. Amino acids: CASSVETDRVVSSPLHF.